This record looks at one T cell receptor beta chain sequence and its context. TCRdb re-analysed the RT-PCR reads in MiXCR, keeping a single row per CDR3 protein. The sample contains approximately 720,000 distinct CDR3 sequences, 12% to 15% of which appear only once. The ends lost 5 bases at V and 4 bases at J; junction bases unmatched: 4. The CDR3 loop spans 15 amino acids. Sequenced: memory CD4+ T cells from blood. The chain joins TRBV12-3 or TRBV12-4 to TRBJ2-5; 13 bases are shared with TRBD2. The receptor was derived from a female donor in good health, serving as a healthy control. The CDR3 DNA reads TGTGCCAGCAGTCCCCGGACTAGCGGGGGAGAGACCCAGTACTTC. Protein product: CASSPRTSGGETQYF.